The clone carrying this TCR beta chain was picked up many times. The data belong to a study of T-cell reconstitution after alpha-beta-depleted transplantation in children. V lost 6 bases and J 4 bases, leaving 10 bases between the germline ends. This CDR3 region has 14 residues. Germline-derived CDR1 and CDR2 are SGHAT and FQNNGV. TCRbeta library preparation incorporated unique molecular identifiers. Each CDR3 protein is one row after TCRdb ran MiXCR on the PCR reads. The table lists about 230,000 distinct CDR3 sequences, 9.7% of them singletons. Source: PBMCs from the stem cell graft donor, taken from the stem cell graft. The chain combines TRBV11-2 with TRBJ1-6; D ambiguous. The sequence was obtained from a human donor who donated a stem cell graft to a child with SCID. The CDR3 spells CASSSQIYNSPLHF. The CDR3 coding sequence is TGTGCCAGCAGTTCACAGATTTATAATTCACCCCTCCACTTT.